What follows are 12 T cell receptor beta chains derived from one specimen sequenced in a study of graft-versus-host responses after intestinal transplantation. Clones were read by immunoSEQ multiplex PCR, and TCRdb kept only the in-frame ones, dropping some. This sample has around 110,000 clones, with 75% to 95% found just once. The antigens of these receptors remain unknown. Specimen: unstimulated CD4+ T cells sorted from spleen or lymph node cells, collected before intestinal transplant. These receptors were taken from a human donor who received an intestinal transplant.

The chain is built from TRBV5-1 and TRBJ1-5; maybe TRBD1 (5 bases). CDR1 SGHRS and CDR2 YFSETQ come from the germline V gene. Trimming took off 5 bases at V and 4 bases at J, with 13 bases between the two ends. The CDR3 totals 14 residues. Here the CDR3 DNA reads TGCGCCAGCAGACCGGACACGCCAAATCAGCCCCAGCATTTT. This sequence encodes CASRPDTPNQPQHF.

This rearrangement joins TRBV2 to TRBJ1-6, with D possibly being TRBD1 (5 bases). Germline V gene data show CDR1 as SNHLY and CDR2 as FYNNEI. V dropped 5 bases and J dropped 9 bases, with 17 bases sitting between them. The CDR3 spans 15 residues. In DNA form, the CDR3 reads TGTGCCAGCAGTCTGGACAAGCCATGGGGTTCACCCCTCCACTTT. Its translation: CASSLDKPWGSPLHF.

The gene calls are TRBV5-1 and TRBJ1-2; D uncertain. Germline CDR1 is SGHRS and CDR2 is YFSETQ. V was trimmed by 0 bases and J by 4 bases, leaving 7 bases between them. The CDR3 runs to 13 residues. CDR3 nucleotides: TGCGCCAGCAGCTTGGGACACGCCTATGGCTACACCTTC. Encoded protein: CASSLGHAYGYTF.

The V gene is TRBV6-5, the J gene TRBJ2-1, with D possibly being TRBD2 (6 bases). CDR3 length equals 14 residues. CDR1 is MNHEY and CDR2 is SVGAGI in the germline V gene. Between the trimmed V and J ends, which lost 6 bases and 10 bases, there was a span of 19 bases. CDR3 bases: TGTGCCAGCAGACTACTAGCTCCAAACGCGGAGCAGTTCTTC. It is translated as CASRLLAPNAEQFF.

This chain joins TRBV19 and TRBJ2-7; 10 positions match TRBD1. Germline loops: CDR1 LNHDA, CDR2 SQIVND (reference sequence). With V trimmed by 2 bases and J by 3 bases, 4 bases remained unmatched. This CDR3 spans 15 amino acids. The CDR3 loop is CASSIRTGGYYEQYF. CDR3 DNA sequence: TGTGCCAGTAGTATAAGGACAGGGGGGTACTACGAGCAGTACTTC.

The chain is built from TRBV6-1 and TRBJ1-5; 7 nucleotides agree with TRBD1. Looked up from germline, CDR1 is MNHNS and CDR2 is SASEGT. The CDR3 covers 15 residues. Trimming cost V 6 bases and J 4 bases; bases outside gene matches: 9. The CDR3 DNA reads as TGTGCCAGCAGCCTGGGACAGACGTGGAATCAGCCCCAGCATTTT. Translating it yields CASSLGQTWNQPQHF.

V gene TRBV14 combines with J gene TRBJ1-4, with a weak D call TRBD1 (5 bases). The V end was cut by 0 bases, the J end by 5 bases, with 22 bases between. The CDR3 is made up of 19 amino acids. Germline V gene sequence: CDR1 SGHDN, CDR2 FVKESK. The CDR3, as DNA: TGTGCCAGCAGCCAAGATCCCAGGGTCGGAGATGATCAAAATGAAAAACTGTTTTTT. As protein: CASSQDPRVGDDQNEKLFF.

The chain links TRBV4-1 to TRBJ1-1, with 11 bases identical to TRBD1. Germline CDR1 is MGHRA and CDR2 is YSYEKL. J lost 3 bases, V lost 7 bases, and 13 bases had no gene match. The CDR3 is 17 amino acids. CDR3 residues: CASTRGQGAFPYTEAFF. The CDR3 nucleotides read TGCGCCAGCACCCGCGGACAGGGGGCTTTCCCATACACTGAAGCTTTCTTT.

The chain uses TRBV5-1 and TRBJ2-5; TRBD1 aligns across 11 bases. With V trimmed by 7 bases and J by 4 bases, 9 bases remained unmatched. The CDR3 has 15 amino acids. CDR1 and CDR2 from the germline V gene are SGHRS and YFSETQ. CDR3: CASAPWTGGRETQYF. The CDR3, as DNA: TGCGCCAGCGCGCCGTGGACAGGGGGCAGAGAGACCCAGTACTTC.

The gene calls are TRBV27 and TRBJ1-1; D gene uncertain. The V gene's germline CDR1 is MNHEY and CDR2 SMNVEV (reference sequence). The CDR3 consists of 16 residues. Trimming took 7 bases from V and 1 from J, leaving 19 bases between them. CDR3 sequence: CASKQVGSTGNTEAFF. DNA of the CDR3: TGTGCCAGCAAACAAGTTGGGTCGACTGGGAACACTGAAGCTTTCTTT.

This chain connects TRBV2 to TRBJ2-4; tentative D call: TRBD1 (5 bases). V lost 5 bases to trimming and J lost 5 bases, with 10 bases between them. CDR3 length: 13 residues. The V gene's germline CDR1 is SNHLY and CDR2 FYNNEI. CDR3 sequence reads: CASSSPTENIQYF. CDR3 nucleotides: TGTGCCAGCAGTTCCCCGACAGAAAACATTCAGTACTTC.

J is TRBJ1-2 and V is TRBV7-2; tentatively, D is TRBD1 (6 bases). The CDR3 consists of 14 residues. The V and J ends lost 1 base and 6 bases respectively, with 12 bases between them. In germline, CDR1 is SGHTA, CDR2 FQGNSA. The CDR3 DNA follows: TGTGCCAGCAGCTTAGGGGAGGGGGTAAATGGCTACACCTTC. The encoded protein is CASSLGEGVNGYTF.